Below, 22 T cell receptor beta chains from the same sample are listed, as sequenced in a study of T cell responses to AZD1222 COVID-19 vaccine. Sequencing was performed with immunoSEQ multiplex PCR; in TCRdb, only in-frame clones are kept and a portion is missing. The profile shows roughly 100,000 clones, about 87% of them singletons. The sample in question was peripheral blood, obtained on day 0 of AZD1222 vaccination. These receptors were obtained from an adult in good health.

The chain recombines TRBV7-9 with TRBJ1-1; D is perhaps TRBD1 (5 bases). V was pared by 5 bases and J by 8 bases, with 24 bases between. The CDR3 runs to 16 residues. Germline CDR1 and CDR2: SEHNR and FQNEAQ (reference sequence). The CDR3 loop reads CASSRLVAGRKAEAFF. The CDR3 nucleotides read TGTGCCAGCAGCCGTCTTGTGGCAGGGAGAAAGGCCGAAGCTTTCTTT.

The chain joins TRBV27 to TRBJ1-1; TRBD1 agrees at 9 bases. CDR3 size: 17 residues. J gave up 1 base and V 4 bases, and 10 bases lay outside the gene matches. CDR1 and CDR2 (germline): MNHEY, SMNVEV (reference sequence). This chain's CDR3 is CASSSTSTGGWNTEAFF. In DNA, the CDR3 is TGTGCCAGCAGTTCCACCAGCACAGGGGGCTGGAACACTGAAGCTTTCTTT.

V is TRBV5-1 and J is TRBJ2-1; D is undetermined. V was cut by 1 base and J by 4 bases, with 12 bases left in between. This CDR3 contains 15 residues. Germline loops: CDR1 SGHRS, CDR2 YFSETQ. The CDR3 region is CASSLPSGSYNEQFF. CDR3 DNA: TGCGCCAGCAGCTTGCCGTCCGGATCGTACAATGAGCAGTTCTTC.

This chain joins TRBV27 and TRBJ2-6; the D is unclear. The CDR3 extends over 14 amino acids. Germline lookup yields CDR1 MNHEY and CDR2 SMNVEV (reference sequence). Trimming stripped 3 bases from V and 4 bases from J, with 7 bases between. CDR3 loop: CASSLNTGANVLTF. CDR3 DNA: TGTGCCAGCAGTTTGAATACCGGGGCCAACGTCCTGACTTTC.

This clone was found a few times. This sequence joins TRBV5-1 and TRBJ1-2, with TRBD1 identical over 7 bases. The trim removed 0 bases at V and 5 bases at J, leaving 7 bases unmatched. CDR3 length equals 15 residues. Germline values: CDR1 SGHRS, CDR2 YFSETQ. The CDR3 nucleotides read TGCGCCAGCAGCTTGGGGGACAGTCTGGGGTATGGCTACACCTTC. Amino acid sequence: CASSLGDSLGYGYTF.

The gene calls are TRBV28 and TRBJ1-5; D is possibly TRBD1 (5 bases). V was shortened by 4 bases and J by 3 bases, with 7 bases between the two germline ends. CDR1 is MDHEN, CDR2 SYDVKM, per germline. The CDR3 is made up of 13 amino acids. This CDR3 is CASSWGLNQPQHF. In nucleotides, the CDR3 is TGTGCCAGCAGTTGGGGACTCAATCAGCCCCAGCATTTT.

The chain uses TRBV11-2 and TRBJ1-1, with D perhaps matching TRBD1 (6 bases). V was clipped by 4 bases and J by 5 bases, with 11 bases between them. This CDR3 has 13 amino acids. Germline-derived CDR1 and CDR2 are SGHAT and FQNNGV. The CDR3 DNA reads TGTGCCAGCAGCTATTTAGGGGGAACTGAAGCTTTCTTT. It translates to CASSYLGGTEAFF.

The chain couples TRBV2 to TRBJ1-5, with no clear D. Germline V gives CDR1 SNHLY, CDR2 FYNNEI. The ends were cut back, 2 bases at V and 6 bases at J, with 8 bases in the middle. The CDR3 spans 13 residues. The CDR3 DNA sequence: TGTGCCAGCAGTGAACTAGTATTTCAGCCCCAGCATTTT. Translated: CASSELVFQPQHF.

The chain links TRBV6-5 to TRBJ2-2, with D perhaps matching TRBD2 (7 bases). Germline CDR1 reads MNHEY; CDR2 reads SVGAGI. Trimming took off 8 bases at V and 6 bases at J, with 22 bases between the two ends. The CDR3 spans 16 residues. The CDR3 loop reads CASGSWGAGAAGELFF. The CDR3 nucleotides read TGTGCCAGCGGTTCGTGGGGGGCGGGAGCGGCCGGGGAGCTGTTTTTT.

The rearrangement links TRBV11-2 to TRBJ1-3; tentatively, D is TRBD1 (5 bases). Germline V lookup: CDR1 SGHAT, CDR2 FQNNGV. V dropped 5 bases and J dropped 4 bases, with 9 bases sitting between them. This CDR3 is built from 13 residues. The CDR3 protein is CASSEGLGNTIYF. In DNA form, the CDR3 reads TGTGCCAGCAGCGAGGGACTCGGAAACACCATATATTTT. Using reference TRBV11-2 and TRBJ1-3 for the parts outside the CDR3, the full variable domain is EAGVAQSPRYKIIEKRQSVAFWCNPISGHATLYWYQQILGQGPKLLIQFQNNGVVDDSQLPKDRFSAERLKGVDSTLKIQPAKLEDSAVYLCASSEGLGNTIYFGEGSWLTVV.

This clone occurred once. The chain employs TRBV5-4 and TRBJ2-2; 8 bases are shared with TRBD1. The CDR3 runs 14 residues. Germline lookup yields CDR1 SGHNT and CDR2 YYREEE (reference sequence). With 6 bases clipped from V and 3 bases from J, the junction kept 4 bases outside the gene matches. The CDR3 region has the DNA TGTGCCAGCACCGACAGGGGAGACACCGGGGAGCTGTTTTTT. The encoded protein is CASTDRGDTGELFF.

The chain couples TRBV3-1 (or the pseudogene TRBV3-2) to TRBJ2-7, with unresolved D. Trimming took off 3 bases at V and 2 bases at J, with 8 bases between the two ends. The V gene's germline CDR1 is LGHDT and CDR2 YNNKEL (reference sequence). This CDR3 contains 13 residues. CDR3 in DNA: TGTGCCAGCAGCCAGGGTGGTGCCTACGAGCAGTACTTC. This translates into CASSQGGAYEQYF.

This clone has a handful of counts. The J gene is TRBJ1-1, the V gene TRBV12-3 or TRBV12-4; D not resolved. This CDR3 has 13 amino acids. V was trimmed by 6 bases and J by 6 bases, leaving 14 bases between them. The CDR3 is CASSRRRASEAFF. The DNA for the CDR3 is TGTGCCAGCAGCCGTAGACGAGCCTCTGAAGCTTTCTTT.

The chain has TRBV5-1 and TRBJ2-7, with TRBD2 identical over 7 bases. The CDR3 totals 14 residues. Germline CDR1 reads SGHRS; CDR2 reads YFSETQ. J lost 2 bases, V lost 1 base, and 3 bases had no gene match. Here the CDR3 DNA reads TGCGCCAGCAGCTTGAGGCGGGGGACCTACGAGCAGTACTTC. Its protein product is CASSLRRGTYEQYF.

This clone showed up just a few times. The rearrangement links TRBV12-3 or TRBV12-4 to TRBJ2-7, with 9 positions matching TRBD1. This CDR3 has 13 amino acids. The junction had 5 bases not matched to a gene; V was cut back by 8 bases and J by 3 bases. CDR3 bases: TGTGCCAGCCGGGGACAGGGATACTACGAGCAGTACTTC. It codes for CASRGQGYYEQYF.

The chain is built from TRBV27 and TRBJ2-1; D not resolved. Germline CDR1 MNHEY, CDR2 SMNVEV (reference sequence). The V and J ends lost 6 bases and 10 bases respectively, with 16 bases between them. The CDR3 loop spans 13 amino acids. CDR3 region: CASRTPQAQEQFF. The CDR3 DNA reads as TGTGCCAGCAGAACCCCTCAGGCCCAGGAGCAGTTCTTC.

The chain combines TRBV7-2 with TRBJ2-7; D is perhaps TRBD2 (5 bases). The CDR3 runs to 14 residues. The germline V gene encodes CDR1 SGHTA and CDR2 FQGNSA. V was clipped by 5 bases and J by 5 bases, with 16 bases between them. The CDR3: CASSQPSGLNEQYF. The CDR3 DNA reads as TGTGCCAGCAGCCAACCATCGGGGTTGAACGAGCAGTACTTC.

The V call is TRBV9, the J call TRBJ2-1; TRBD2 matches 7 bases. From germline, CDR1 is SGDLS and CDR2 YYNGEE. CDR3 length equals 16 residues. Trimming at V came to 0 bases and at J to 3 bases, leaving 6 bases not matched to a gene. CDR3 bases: TGTGCCAGCAGCGTAGGCTTGCGGGAGTTCTACAATGAGCAGTTCTTC. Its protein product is CASSVGLREFYNEQFF.

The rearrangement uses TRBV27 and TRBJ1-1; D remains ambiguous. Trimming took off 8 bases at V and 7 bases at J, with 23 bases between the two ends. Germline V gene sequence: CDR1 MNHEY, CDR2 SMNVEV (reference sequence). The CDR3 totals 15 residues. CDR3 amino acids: CASGRLQSRELEAFF. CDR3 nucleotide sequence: TGTGCCAGCGGGAGGTTACAGAGTCGAGAACTTGAAGCTTTCTTT.

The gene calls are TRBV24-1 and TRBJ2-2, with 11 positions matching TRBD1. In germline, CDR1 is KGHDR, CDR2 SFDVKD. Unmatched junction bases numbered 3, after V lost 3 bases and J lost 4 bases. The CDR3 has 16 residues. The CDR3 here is CATSDPGQGGTGELFF. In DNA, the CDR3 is TGTGCCACCAGTGATCCGGGACAGGGGGGCACCGGGGAGCTGTTTTTT.

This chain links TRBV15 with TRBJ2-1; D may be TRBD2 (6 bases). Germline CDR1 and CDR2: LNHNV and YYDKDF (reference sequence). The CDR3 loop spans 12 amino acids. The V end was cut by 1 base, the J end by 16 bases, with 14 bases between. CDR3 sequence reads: CATSRVRDSHFF. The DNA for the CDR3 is TGTGCCACCAGCAGAGTCAGGGACTCCCACTTCTTC.

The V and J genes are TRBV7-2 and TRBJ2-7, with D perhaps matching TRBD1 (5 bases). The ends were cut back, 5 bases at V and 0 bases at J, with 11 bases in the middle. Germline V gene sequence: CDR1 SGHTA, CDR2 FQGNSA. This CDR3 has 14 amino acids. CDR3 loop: CASSQGLLSYEQYF. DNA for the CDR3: TGTGCCAGCAGCCAGGGCCTCCTCTCCTACGAGCAGTACTTC.